The 7 T cell receptor beta chains reported below all come from one sample, sequenced in a study of OX40 agonist ivuxolimab in advanced cancers. Sequencing used immunoSEQ multiplex PCR; TCRdb keeps in-frame clones, though not all of them. The data contain 20,000 to 25,000 clones, about 79% of them singletons. The sample consisted of CD4+ or CD8+ T cells sorted from blood, taken in a trial of the OX40 agonist ivuxolimab. These receptors all come from an adult with an advanced solid tumor such as melanoma, head and neck, liver or kidney cancer.

This chain joins TRBV7-9 and TRBJ1-1, with D possibly being TRBD1 (6 bases). CDR3 length: 15 residues. The germline V gene encodes CDR1 SEHNR and CDR2 FQNEAQ (reference sequence). Trimming shortened V by 5 bases and J by 1 base, and 14 bases separated the two germline ends. The CDR3 spells CASSRHRVGNTEAFF. The CDR3 coding sequence is TGTGCCAGCAGCCGCCACAGGGTCGGGAACACTGAAGCTTTCTTT. Variable domain in full (rest from reference TRBV7-9 and TRBJ1-1): DTGVSQNPRHKITKRGQNVTFRCDPISEHNRLYWYRQTLGQGPEFLTYFQNEAQLEKSRLLSDRFSAERPKGSFSTLEIQRTEQGDSAMYLCASSRHRVGNTEAFFGQGTRLTVV.

The chain has TRBV9 and TRBJ2-6; D remains ambiguous. CDR1 is SGDLS and CDR2 is YYNGEE in the germline V gene. The CDR3 runs 13 residues. Trimming cost V 3 bases and J 0 bases, with 1 base left between them. The CDR3 region has the DNA TGTGCCAGCAGCGCCTCTGGGGCCAACGTCCTGACTTTC. Translation gives CASSASGANVLTF.

A word on this clone: The sample contains more than one DNA sequence encoding this CDR3. The chain employs TRBV19 and TRBJ2-7; 7 nucleotides align to TRBD1. From germline, CDR1 is LNHDA and CDR2 SQIVND (reference sequence). CDR3 length equals 13 residues. Unmatched junction bases numbered 3, after V lost 5 bases and J lost 2 bases. CDR3 nucleotide sequence: TGTGCCAGTAGTCCCGGACAGGCCTACGAGCAGTACTTC. Amino acids: CASSPGQAYEQYF.

This clone was found a few times. The chain is built from TRBV6-1 and TRBJ2-7; TRBD1 might be the D (5 bases). The CDR3 is 13 amino acids. Germline CDR1 reads MNHNS; CDR2 reads SASEGT. The V end was cut by 6 bases, the J end by 4 bases, with 13 bases between. The CDR3 DNA reads as TGTGCCAGCAGAGATGACAGCGAGTACGAGCAGTACTTC. As protein: CASRDDSEYEQYF.

The rearrangement links TRBV13 to TRBJ2-3; D is possibly TRBD1 (6 bases). The V gene's germline CDR1 is PRHDT and CDR2 FYEKMQ (reference sequence). The V and J ends lost 5 bases and 1 base respectively, with 10 bases between them. CDR3 length: 14 amino acids. This CDR3 is CASSTRQGTDTQYF. CDR3 coding DNA: TGTGCCAGCAGCACCCGACAGGGCACAGATACGCAGTATTTT.

The J gene is TRBJ2-1, the V gene TRBV7-6; 9 bases match TRBD2. Per germline, CDR1 SGHVS and CDR2 FNYEAQ. This CDR3 spans 17 amino acids. V shed 5 bases and J 0 bases; nucleotides not matched to a gene: 8. The chain's CDR3 is CASSPRAGGSSYNEQFF. The CDR3 nucleotides are TGTGCCAGCAGCCCACGGGCGGGGGGGAGCTCCTACAATGAGCAGTTCTTC.

This clone was observed a single time. The chain joins TRBV6-1 to TRBJ2-1; no definite D call. The CDR3 is made up of 11 amino acids. V was clipped by 6 bases and J by 10 bases, with 10 bases between them. The germline V gene encodes CDR1 MNHNS and CDR2 SASEGT. CDR3 nucleotide sequence: TGTGCCAGCAGCCGAACATGGGAGCAGTTCTTC. It codes for CASSRTWEQFF.